These 25 T cell receptor beta chains were sequenced from one sample in a study of spatial heterogeneity in lung cancer. Time point given: blood at routine non-recurrence follow-up after resection. Each CDR3 protein is one row after TCRdb ran MiXCR on the 5' RACE reads. The sample shows over 95,000 distinct CDR3 sequences, 9.5% to 14% of them seen only once. The source material was PBMCs, sampled at follow-up. All receptors come from a female donor with early-stage non-small cell lung cancer.

This clonotype was seen a handful of times. The gene calls are TRBV20-1 and TRBJ2-3; the D is unclear. The germline V gene has CDR1 DFQATT and CDR2 SNEGSKA (reference sequence). Trimming stripped 0 bases from V and 5 bases from J, with 9 bases between. The CDR3 runs 13 residues. The CDR3 bases are TGCAGTGCTAGAGATCACCAGGTAGATACGCAGTATTTT. Its translation: CSARDHQVDTQYF.

This clonotype has a handful of counts. This chain links TRBV11-2 with TRBJ1-1; the D is unclear. The V end lost 3 bases, the J end lost 1 base, and 6 bases lay between the germline ends. CDR1 and CDR2 (germline): SGHAT, FQNNGV. The CDR3 is made up of 13 amino acids. In DNA form, the CDR3 reads TGTGCCAGCAGCTTCGCCAGGAACACTGAAGCTTTCTTT. It specifies CASSFARNTEAFF.

This clonotype came up a few times. The chain links TRBV2 to TRBJ1-5; D gene ambiguous. Looked up from germline, CDR1 is SNHLY and CDR2 is FYNNEI. CDR3 size: 13 residues. Trimming pared 1 base from V and 4 bases from J, leaving 5 bases between. CDR3 sequence (DNA): TGTGCCAGCAGTGAAGGTCGGAATCAGCCCCAGCATTTT. Translation gives CASSEGRNQPQHF.

V usage is TRBV12-3 or TRBV12-4 and J usage is TRBJ1-1; TRBD1 aligns across 9 bases. This CDR3 region has 16 residues. V lost 3 bases and J lost 0; bases outside the gene matches: 5. CDR3 in amino acids: CASSFGTGLLNTEAFF. The CDR3 DNA follows: TGTGCCAGCAGTTTCGGGACAGGGCTTTTGAACACTGAAGCTTTCTTT.

V and J are TRBV4-1 and TRBJ2-1; TRBD2 matches 13 bases. The CDR3 length is 19 residues. CDR1 MGHRA and CDR2 YSYEKL come from the germline V gene. Trimming at V came to 4 bases and at J to 0 bases, leaving 9 bases not matched to a gene. CDR3 bases: TGCGCCAGCAGCCCGCTTGAGGGACTAGCGGGATCCTCCTACAATGAGCAGTTCTTC. As protein: CASSPLEGLAGSSYNEQFF.

This clonotype turned up a few times. The V call is TRBV7-2, the J call TRBJ2-1; 9 bases are shared with TRBD2. Germline V gene sequence: CDR1 SGHTA, CDR2 FQGNSA. V shed 3 bases and J 9 bases; nucleotides not matched to a gene: 3. This CDR3 contains 13 residues. The CDR3 DNA reads as TGTGCCAGCAGCTTGCGGGAGGGTAGTGAGCAGTTCTTC. This encodes CASSLREGSEQFF.

This clonotype was picked up a small number of times. The chain couples TRBV3-1 to TRBJ2-1; D possibly corresponds to TRBD1 (5 bases). V lost 1 base to trimming and J lost 8 bases, with 12 bases between them. This CDR3 comprises 14 residues. From germline, CDR1 is LGHDT and CDR2 YNNKEL (reference sequence). CDR3 in DNA: TGTGCCAGCAGCCAAGGTAGGACATTCCATGAGCAGTTCTTC. It encodes CASSQGRTFHEQFF.

This clonotype was seen a handful of times. The J gene is TRBJ2-1, the V gene TRBV2; 7 bases are a match to TRBD2. V was pared by 7 bases and J by 6 bases, with 6 bases of the junction left unmatched. CDR3 length: 13 residues. CDR1 and CDR2 from the germline V gene are SNHLY and FYNNEI. CDR3 sequence reads: CASTPASGNEQFF. CDR3 coding DNA: TGTGCCAGCACCCCTGCTAGCGGCAATGAGCAGTTCTTC.

This clonotype was seen only a few times. The chain couples TRBV28 to TRBJ1-5, with 9 bases that match TRBD1. V lost 8 bases to trimming and J lost 7 bases; unmatched junction nucleotides: 9. Germline V gene sequence: CDR1 MDHEN, CDR2 SYDVKM. CDR3 length equals 14 residues. CDR3 residues: CASFTGGGRQPQHF. The CDR3 bases are TGTGCCAGCTTTACAGGGGGCGGTAGACAGCCCCAGCATTTT.

The genes are TRBV29-1 and TRBJ1-5, with D possibly TRBD1 on 6 matching bases. Between the trimmed V and J ends, which lost 6 bases and 3 bases, there was a span of 12 bases. Per germline, CDR1 SQVTM and CDR2 ANQGSEA. The CDR3 is made up of 13 amino acids. The chain's CDR3 is CSVGDTDNQPQHF. In DNA form, the CDR3 reads TGCAGCGTGGGGGACACCGACAATCAGCCCCAGCATTTT. Based on the CDR3 plus reference TRBV29-1 and TRBJ1-5, the full variable domain is SAVISQKPSRDICQRGTSLTIQCQVDSQVTMMFWYRQQPGQSLTLIATANQGSEATYESGFVIDKFPISRPNLTFSTLTVSNMSPEDSSIYLCSVGDTDNQPQHFGDGTRLSIL.

This clonotype has at least ten counts. The CDR3 DNA reads as TGTGCCAGCTCACCCGGACAGGGTTTGGACACTGAAGCTTTCTTT. Translation: CASSPGQGLDTEAFF. V usage is TRBV18 and J usage is TRBJ1-1, with 8 bases fitting TRBD1. CDR3 length: 15 amino acids. Germline V gene lookup returns CDR1 KGHSH and CDR2 LQKENI. Trimming cost V 3 bases and J 3 bases; bases outside gene matches: 6.

The chain recombines TRBV2 with TRBJ2-3; D tentatively reads TRBD1 or TRBD2 (5 bases each). V was trimmed by 10 bases and J by 2 bases, leaving 10 bases between them. Germline values: CDR1 SNHLY, CDR2 FYNNEI. This CDR3 comprises 12 residues. The CDR3 region is CATRDLTDTQYF. DNA of the CDR3: TGTGCCACCCGGGACCTCACAGATACGCAGTATTTT.

J is TRBJ2-1 and V is TRBV15; D not resolved. The CDR3 loop spans 14 amino acids. Germline lookup yields CDR1 LNHNV and CDR2 YYDKDF (reference sequence). V was cut by 0 bases and J by 9 bases, with 12 bases left in between. The CDR3 DNA reads TGTGCCACCAGCAGAGAAGCTAGGATCAGTGAGCAGTTCTTC. Its translation: CATSREARISEQFF. Full variable domain (rest looked up from reference TRBV15 and TRBJ2-1): DAMVIQNPRYQVTQFGKPVTLSCSQTLNHNVMYWYQQKSSQAPKLLFHYYDKDFNNEADTPDNFQSRRPNTSFCFLDIRSPGLGDTAMYLCATSREARISEQFFGPGTRLTVL.

This clonotype was recorded at least ten times. The chain carries TRBV7-9 and TRBJ2-2; a possible D gene is TRBD2 (6 bases). The germline V gene has CDR1 SEHNR and CDR2 FQNEAQ (reference sequence). This CDR3 has 16 amino acids. Trimming removed 8 bases from V and 0 bases from J, with 16 bases in between. The CDR3 sequence is CASSPTAGTNTGELFF. The DNA of the CDR3 is TGTGCCAGCTCCCCCACCGCGGGGACGAACACCGGGGAGCTGTTTTTT.

This clonotype was counted many times. The chain carries TRBV24-1 and TRBJ2-2, with 14 nucleotides matching TRBD2. The V gene's germline CDR1 is KGHDR and CDR2 SFDVKD. V gave up 4 bases and J gave up 3 bases; unmatched junction bases: 6. This CDR3 is 18 amino acids long. CDR3 DNA sequence: TGTGCCACCAGTGAATCCGGACTAGCGGGAGGTTACACCGGGGAGCTGTTTTTT. Protein sequence: CATSESGLAGGYTGELFF.

This clonotype occurred many times. The chain joins TRBV7-9 to TRBJ2-1; 9 nucleotides agree with TRBD1. With 3 bases clipped from V and 4 bases from J, the junction kept 7 bases outside the gene matches. CDR3 size: 16 residues. The germline V gene has CDR1 SEHNR and CDR2 FQNEAQ (reference sequence). Here the CDR3 DNA reads TGTGCCAGCAGCTTGCTCCTGGGACAGGGATACAATGAGCAGTTCTTC. Translation gives CASSLLLGQGYNEQFF.

This clonotype was detected a few times. V gene TRBV12-3 or TRBV12-4 combines with J gene TRBJ2-1; 10 nucleotides align to TRBD2. CDR3 length: 16 amino acids. With V trimmed by 3 bases and J by 5 bases, 7 bases remained unmatched. The CDR3 here is CASSFTPSGSNNEQFF. The CDR3 DNA is TGTGCCAGCAGTTTTACTCCTAGCGGGAGTAACAATGAGCAGTTCTTC.

The chain couples TRBV28 to TRBJ2-1; D remains ambiguous. Deletions cut 5 bases from V and 2 bases from J, with 16 bases between. Germline-derived CDR1 and CDR2 are MDHEN and SYDVKM. CDR3 length equals 16 residues. The CDR3 region has the DNA TGTGCCAGCAGTCTTCGGGTGATCCTAACCTACAATGAGCAGTTCTTC. It encodes CASSLRVILTYNEQFF.

The J gene is TRBJ1-5, the V gene TRBV10-3; TRBD1 matches at 9 bases. The junction had 2 bases not matched to a gene; V was cut back by 0 bases and J by 5 bases. The CDR3 covers 15 residues. CDR1 and CDR2 from the germline V gene are ENHRY and SYGVKD. CDR3 residues: CAISESGQGHQPQHF. CDR3 DNA: TGTGCCATCAGTGAGTCGGGACAGGGTCATCAGCCCCAGCATTTT.

There are a few counts of this clonotype. This sequence joins TRBV28 and TRBJ1-6; D unclear. V lost 2 bases and J lost 4, with 6 bases in between. Germline V gene lookup returns CDR1 MDHEN and CDR2 SYDVKM. The CDR3 consists of 14 residues. The CDR3 reads CASSLPQYNSPLHF. CDR3 nucleotide sequence: TGTGCCAGCAGTTTACCCCAGTATAATTCACCCCTCCACTTT.

This clonotype was recorded many times. CDR3 sequence reads: CSVGWGQLEAFF. The CDR3 DNA reads TGCAGCGTTGGATGGGGGCAGCTTGAAGCTTTCTTT. The V and J genes are TRBV29-1 and TRBJ1-1, with D possibly TRBD1 on 6 matching bases. V lost 4 bases and J 7 bases, leaving 13 bases between the germline ends. Germline loops: CDR1 SQVTM, CDR2 ANQGSEA. The CDR3 runs 12 residues.

This clonotype was detected only a few times. The chain joins TRBV28 to TRBJ2-7; no clear D. Germline CDR1 MDHEN, CDR2 SYDVKM. Trimming removed 6 bases from V and 2 bases from J, with 14 bases in between. The CDR3 loop spans 14 amino acids. Written as DNA, the CDR3 is TGTGCCAGCAGGACGAGCGTGCCTCCCTACGAGCAGTACTTC. This encodes CASRTSVPPYEQYF. The full variable domain, with the rest looked up from reference TRBV28 and TRBJ2-7, is DVKVTQSSRYLVKRTGEKVFLECVQDMDHENMFWYRQDPGLGLRLIYFSYDVKMKEKGDIPEGYSVSREKKERFSLILESASTNQTSMYLCASRTSVPPYEQYFGPGTRLTVT.

This clonotype was picked up a small number of times. J is TRBJ1-1 and V is TRBV24-1; TRBD1 agrees at 7 bases. CDR3 length: 12 amino acids. The germline gives CDR1 KGHDR, CDR2 SFDVKD. Losses at the gene ends were 4 bases for V and 7 bases for J; bases not matched to a gene: 2. The CDR3 DNA sequence: TGTGCCACCAGTGACCGACAGGGTGAAGCTTTCTTT. It codes for CATSDRQGEAFF.

This clonotype showed up just a few times. The V and J genes are TRBV30 and TRBJ1-3; 7 bases fit TRBD1. J was trimmed by 4 bases and V by 5 bases; bases with no gene match: 5. The CDR3 runs to 13 residues. The germline V gene encodes CDR1 GTSNPN and CDR2 SVGIG (reference sequence). This CDR3 reads CAWDRARGNTIYF. CDR3 coding DNA: TGTGCCTGGGACAGGGCAAGAGGAAACACCATATATTTT.

This clonotype was seen a handful of times. The chain uses TRBV29-1 and TRBJ2-3; 9 bases agree with TRBD2. V dropped 6 bases and J dropped 2; count of bases not matched to a gene: 9. The length of the CDR3 is 15 residues. CDR1 is SQVTM and CDR2 is ANQGSEA in the germline V gene. DNA of the CDR3: TGCAGCGTCGCCTCTAGCGGGGAGTACACAGATACGCAGTATTTT. Protein: CSVASSGEYTDTQYF.